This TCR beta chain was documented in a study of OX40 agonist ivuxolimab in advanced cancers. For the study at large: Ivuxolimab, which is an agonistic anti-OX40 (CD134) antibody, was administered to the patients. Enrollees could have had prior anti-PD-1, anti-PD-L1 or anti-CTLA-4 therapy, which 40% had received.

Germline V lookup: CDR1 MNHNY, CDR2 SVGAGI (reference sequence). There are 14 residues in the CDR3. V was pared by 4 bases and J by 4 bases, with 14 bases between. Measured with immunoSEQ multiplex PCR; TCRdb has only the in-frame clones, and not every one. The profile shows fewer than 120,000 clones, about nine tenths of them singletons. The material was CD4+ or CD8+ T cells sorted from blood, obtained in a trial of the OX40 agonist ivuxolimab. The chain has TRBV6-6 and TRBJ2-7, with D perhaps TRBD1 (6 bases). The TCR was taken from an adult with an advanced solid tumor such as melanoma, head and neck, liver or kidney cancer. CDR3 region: CASSLDSETYEQYF. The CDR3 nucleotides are TGTGCCAGCAGTTTGGACAGCGAAACATACGAGCAGTACTTC.